The 14 T cell receptor beta chains presented below share a single source sample, sequenced in a study of blood T cell repertoires in COVID-19. Measured with immunoSEQ multiplex PCR; TCRdb has only the in-frame clones, and not every one. The sample includes about 670,000 clones, just under 90% of them seen just once. Material for sequencing was peripheral blood. The receptors originated from a woman between 18 and 29 years old with acute or convalescent COVID-19.

The V gene is TRBV9, the J gene TRBJ2-3, with a tentative D call TRBD2 (5 bases). Germline CDR1 reads SGDLS; CDR2 reads YYNGEE. V dropped 7 bases and J dropped 2 bases, with 11 bases sitting between them. This CDR3 comprises 13 residues. CDR3 in DNA: TGTGCCAGCGGCTCGGGGTTCACAGATACGCAGTATTTT. This codes for CASGSGFTDTQYF.

The V and J genes are TRBV4-1 and TRBJ2-5; 7 nucleotides match TRBD2. Germline V gives CDR1 MGHRA, CDR2 YSYEKL. V trimming: 1 base; J trimming: 5 bases; junction bases outside the gene matches: 10. The CDR3 covers 16 residues. For the CDR3, the DNA is TGCGCCAGCAGCCAAGTAATGGGAGGGTTGGAGGAGACCCAGTACTTC. This encodes CASSQVMGGLEETQYF.

The chain is built from TRBV9 and TRBJ1-2; 12 bases are a match to TRBD1. CDR3 length: 18 amino acids. Trimming at V came to 0 bases and at J to 5 bases, leaving 11 bases not matched to a gene. CDR1 and CDR2 (germline): SGDLS, YYNGEE. CDR3 protein: CASSVGPPGQGAEYGYTF. The CDR3 nucleotides are TGTGCCAGCAGCGTAGGACCCCCGGGACAGGGGGCAGAATATGGCTACACCTTC.

V and J are TRBV4-3 and TRBJ1-2; D remains ambiguous. The CDR3 spans 14 residues. With 0 bases removed from V and 5 bases from J, the gap between germline ends came to 10 bases. Germline CDR1 and CDR2: LGHNA and YSLEER. The CDR3, as DNA: TGCGCCAGCAGCCAAGATATAGAGCGATATGGCTACACCTTC. Its protein product is CASSQDIERYGYTF.

The V gene is TRBV6-6, the J gene TRBJ1-4, with TRBD1 matching over 8 bases. In germline, CDR1 is MNHNY, CDR2 SVGAGI (reference sequence). J lost 7 bases, V lost 6 bases, and 4 bases had no gene match. The CDR3 runs to 13 residues. The CDR3 reads CASRKDRVEKLFF. The CDR3 DNA sequence: TGTGCCAGCAGGAAGGACAGGGTTGAAAAACTGTTTTTT.

The chain is built from TRBV29-1 and TRBJ1-1; no reliable D call. Trimming pared 1 base from V and 0 bases from J, leaving 6 bases between. Germline V gives CDR1 SQVTM, CDR2 ANQGSEA. The CDR3 extends over 13 amino acids. This CDR3 reads CSVEAGLNTEAFF. The CDR3 nucleotides read TGCAGCGTTGAAGCCGGGTTGAACACTGAAGCTTTCTTT.

This rearrangement joins TRBV5-1 to TRBJ2-7; 7 bases align to TRBD2. Trimming at V came to 0 bases and at J to 4 bases, leaving 7 bases not matched to a gene. This CDR3 comprises 15 residues. From germline, CDR1 is SGHRS and CDR2 YFSETQ. The CDR3 sequence is CASSLDQGEGYEQYF. As DNA, the CDR3 is TGCGCCAGCAGCTTGGACCAAGGGGAGGGTTACGAGCAGTACTTC.

This clone was seen once. The V call is TRBV11-2, the J call TRBJ1-2; 7 nucleotides agree with TRBD1. This CDR3 comprises 14 residues. Trimming at V came to 5 bases and at J to 2 bases, leaving 5 bases not matched to a gene. CDR1 and CDR2 (germline): SGHAT, FQNNGV. The CDR3 region is CASSPSGQNYGYTF. CDR3 DNA sequence: TGTGCCAGCAGCCCATCGGGACAGAACTATGGCTACACCTTC.

The CDR3 DNA sequence: TGTGCCAGTAACTGGGGACAGGGGTCCGAGCAGTACTTC. Residues: CASNWGQGSEQYF. This rearrangement joins TRBV19 to TRBJ2-7; TRBD1 agrees at 10 bases. The germline gives CDR1 LNHDA, CDR2 SQIVND (reference sequence). This CDR3 contains 13 residues. V dropped 7 bases and J dropped 6; count of bases not matched to a gene: 6.

The genes are TRBV19 and TRBJ1-2, with 8 bases aligning to TRBD1. Germline values: CDR1 LNHDA, CDR2 SQIVND (reference sequence). This CDR3 comprises 15 residues. V gave up 2 bases and J gave up 3 bases; unmatched junction bases: 5. The CDR3 here is CASSIFRGQDYGYTF. The CDR3 bases are TGTGCCAGTAGTATATTCAGGGGACAGGACTATGGCTACACCTTC.

This chain joins TRBV6-2 or TRBV6-3 and TRBJ1-2, with D maybe TRBD1 (5 bases). V was trimmed by 7 bases and J by 6 bases, leaving 21 bases between them. The CDR3 has 15 amino acids. The germline V gene encodes CDR1 MNHEY and CDR2 SVGEGT. CDR3 loop: CASTPMGRGSNGYTF. In DNA, the CDR3 is TGTGCCAGCACCCCAATGGGGAGGGGATCTAATGGCTACACCTTC.

The chain is built from TRBV6-5 and TRBJ2-7; perhaps TRBD2 as D (5 bases). Germline lookup yields CDR1 MNHEY and CDR2 SVGAGI. The CDR3 runs 15 residues. Trimming removed 9 bases at V and 0 bases at J, with 18 bases between. This chain's CDR3 is CASSTRAVGSYEQYF. The DNA of the CDR3 is TGTGCCAGTAGTACGCGAGCGGTCGGCTCCTACGAGCAGTACTTC.

As regards this clone: Other DNA sequences in the same sample also yield this CDR3. This chain links TRBV5-1 with TRBJ1-1; tentative D call: TRBD1 (5 bases). V was cut by 2 bases and J by 3 bases, with 8 bases left in between. This CDR3 comprises 13 residues. Germline V gene data show CDR1 as SGHRS and CDR2 as YFSETQ. CDR3 in amino acids: CASSFGGYTEAFF. In DNA, the CDR3 is TGCGCCAGCAGCTTCGGGGGATACACTGAAGCTTTCTTT.

The J gene is TRBJ1-5, the V gene TRBV11-2; the match to TRBD1 covers 7 bases. The V and J ends lost 5 bases and 3 bases, in that order; junction bases with no gene match: 7. The germline V gene has CDR1 SGHAT and CDR2 FQNNGV. The CDR3 spans 15 residues. The CDR3 coding sequence is TGTGCCAGCAGCAGAGGGACAGAACTCAATCAGCCCCAGCATTTT. Its protein product is CASSRGTELNQPQHF.